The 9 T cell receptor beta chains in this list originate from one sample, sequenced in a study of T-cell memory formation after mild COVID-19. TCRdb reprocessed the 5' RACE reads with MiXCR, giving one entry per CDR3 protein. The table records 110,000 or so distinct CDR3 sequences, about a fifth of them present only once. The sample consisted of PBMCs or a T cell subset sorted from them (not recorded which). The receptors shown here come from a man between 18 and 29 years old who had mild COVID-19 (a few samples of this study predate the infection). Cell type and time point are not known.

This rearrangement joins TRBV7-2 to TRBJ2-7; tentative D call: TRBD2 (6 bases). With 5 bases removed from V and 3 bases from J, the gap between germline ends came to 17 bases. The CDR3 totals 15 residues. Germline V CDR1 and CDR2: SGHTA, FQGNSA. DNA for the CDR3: TGTGCCAGCAGCCCATCCGCGCAGGGAGGCTACGAGCAGTACTTC. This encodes CASSPSAQGGYEQYF.

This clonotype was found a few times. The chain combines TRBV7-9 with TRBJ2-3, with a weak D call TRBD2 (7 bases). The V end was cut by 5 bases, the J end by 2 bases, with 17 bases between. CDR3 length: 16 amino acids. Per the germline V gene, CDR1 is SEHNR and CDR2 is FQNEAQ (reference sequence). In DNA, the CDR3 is TGTGCCAGCAGCCCTAGGGGGGGACCCTACACAGATACGCAGTATTTT. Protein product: CASSPRGGPYTDTQYF.

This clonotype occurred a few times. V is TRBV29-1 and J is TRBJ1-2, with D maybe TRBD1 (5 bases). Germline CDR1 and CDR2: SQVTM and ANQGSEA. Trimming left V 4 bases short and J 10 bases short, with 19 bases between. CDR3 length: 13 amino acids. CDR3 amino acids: CSVGGSKRQDYTF. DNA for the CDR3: TGCAGCGTTGGGGGGAGCAAACGTCAAGACTACACCTTC.

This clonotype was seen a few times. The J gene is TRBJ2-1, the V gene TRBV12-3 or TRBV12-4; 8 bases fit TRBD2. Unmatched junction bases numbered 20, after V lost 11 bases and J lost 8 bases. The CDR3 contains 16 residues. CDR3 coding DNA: TGTGCCCAGGGAGTACCGGGGGGGGCCGGTGGGGATGAGCAGTTCTTC. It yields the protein CAQGVPGGAGGDEQFF.

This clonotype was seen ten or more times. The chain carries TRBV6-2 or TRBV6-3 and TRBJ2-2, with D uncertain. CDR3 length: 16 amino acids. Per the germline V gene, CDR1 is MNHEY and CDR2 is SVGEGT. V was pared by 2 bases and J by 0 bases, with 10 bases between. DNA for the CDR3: TGTGCCAGCAGTTACCGAGGTTTCTCGAACACCGGGGAGCTGTTTTTT. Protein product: CASSYRGFSNTGELFF.

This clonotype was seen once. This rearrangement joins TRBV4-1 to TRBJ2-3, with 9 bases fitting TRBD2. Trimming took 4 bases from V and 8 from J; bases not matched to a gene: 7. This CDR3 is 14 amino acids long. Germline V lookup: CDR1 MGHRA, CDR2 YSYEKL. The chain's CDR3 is CASSLSGLAGTQYF. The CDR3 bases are TGCGCCAGCAGCCTATCGGGACTAGCTGGTACGCAGTATTTT.

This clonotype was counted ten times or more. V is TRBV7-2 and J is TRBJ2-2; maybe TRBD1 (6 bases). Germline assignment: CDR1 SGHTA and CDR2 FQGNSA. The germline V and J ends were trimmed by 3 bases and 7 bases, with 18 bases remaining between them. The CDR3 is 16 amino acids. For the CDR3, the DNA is TGTGCCAGCAGCTTCCTCTTCCCAGGGGTTAACGGGGAGCTGTTTTTT. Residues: CASSFLFPGVNGELFF.

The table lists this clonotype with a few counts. CDR3 in DNA: TGCGCCAGCCGGGACAGTTCTTCCTACGAGCAGTACGTC. Protein product: CASRDSSSYEQYV. V usage is TRBV10-2 and J usage is TRBJ2-7; 7 bases map to TRBD1. Germline V gives CDR1 WSHSY, CDR2 SAAADI. Losses at the gene ends were 8 bases for V and 1 base for J; bases not matched to a gene: 5. This CDR3 has 13 residues.

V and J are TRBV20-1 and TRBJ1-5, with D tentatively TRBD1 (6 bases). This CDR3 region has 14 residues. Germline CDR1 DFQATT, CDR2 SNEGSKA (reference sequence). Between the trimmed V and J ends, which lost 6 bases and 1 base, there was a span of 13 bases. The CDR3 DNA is TGCAGTGCACCCGGTGACAGGAGCAATCAGCCCCAGCATTTT. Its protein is CSAPGDRSNQPQHF.